The clone carrying this TCR beta chain showed up just a few times. The CDR3 spans 13 residues. Trimming shortened V by 5 bases and J by 3 bases, and 9 bases separated the two germline ends. It was with a sample-barcoded 5' primer and a J-beta primer mix that a second PCR of roughly 7 to 11 cycles was run. TCRdb analysed the 5' RACE reads with MiXCR anew, one entry per CDR3 protein. The sample shows about 1.5 million distinct CDR3 sequences, approximately 42% of them seen only once. These data come from a study of blood T cells in healthy people across ages. Sequencing used blood. This chain joins TRBV12-3 or TRBV12-4 and TRBJ2-3; maybe TRBD2 (5 bases). The sequence was obtained from a young woman in good health. The CDR3 loop is CASSVTRTDTQYF. The CDR3 region has the DNA TGTGCCAGCAGTGTAACTAGAACAGATACGCAGTATTTT.